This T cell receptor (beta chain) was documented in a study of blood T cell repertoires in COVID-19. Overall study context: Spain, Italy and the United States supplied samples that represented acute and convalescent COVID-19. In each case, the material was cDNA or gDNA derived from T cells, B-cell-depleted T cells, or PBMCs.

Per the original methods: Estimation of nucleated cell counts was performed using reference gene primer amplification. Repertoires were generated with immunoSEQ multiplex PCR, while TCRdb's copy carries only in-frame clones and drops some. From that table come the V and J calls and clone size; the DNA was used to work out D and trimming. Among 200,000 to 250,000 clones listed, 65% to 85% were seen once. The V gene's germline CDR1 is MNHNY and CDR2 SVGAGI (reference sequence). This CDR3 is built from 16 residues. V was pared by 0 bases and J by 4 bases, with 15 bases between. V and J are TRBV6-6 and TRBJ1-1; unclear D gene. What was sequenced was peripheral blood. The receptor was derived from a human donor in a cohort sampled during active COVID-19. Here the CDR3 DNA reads TGTGCCAGCAGTTACTCCCATGACCCCCTAGGCACTGAAGCTTTCTTT. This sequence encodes CASSYSHDPLGTEAFF.